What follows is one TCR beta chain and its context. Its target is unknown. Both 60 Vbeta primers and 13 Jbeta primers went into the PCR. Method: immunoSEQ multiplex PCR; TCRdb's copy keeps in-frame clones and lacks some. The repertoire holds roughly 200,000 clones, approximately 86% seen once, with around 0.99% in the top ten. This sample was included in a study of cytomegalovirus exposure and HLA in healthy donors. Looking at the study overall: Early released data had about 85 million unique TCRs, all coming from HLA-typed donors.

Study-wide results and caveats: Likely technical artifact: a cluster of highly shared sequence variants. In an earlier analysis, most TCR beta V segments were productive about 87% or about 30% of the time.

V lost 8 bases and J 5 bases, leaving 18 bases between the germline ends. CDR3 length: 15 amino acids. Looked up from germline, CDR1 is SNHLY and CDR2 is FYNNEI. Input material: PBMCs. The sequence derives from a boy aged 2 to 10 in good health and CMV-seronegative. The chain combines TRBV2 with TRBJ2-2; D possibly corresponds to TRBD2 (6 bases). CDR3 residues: CASGQTSPGTGELFF. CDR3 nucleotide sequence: TGTGCCAGCGGTCAAACTAGCCCGGGTACCGGGGAGCTGTTTTTT. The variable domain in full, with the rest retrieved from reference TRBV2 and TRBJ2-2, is EPEVTQTPSHQVTQMGQEVILRCVPISNHLYFYWYRQILGQKVEFLVSFYNNEISEKSEIFDDQFSVERPDGSNFTLKIRSTKLEDSAMYFCASGQTSPGTGELFFGEGSRLTVL.